The subject of this entry is one T cell receptor (beta chain). What it recognizes is unknown. CDR1 and CDR2 (germline): SGHRS, YFSETQ. Trimming left V 6 bases short and J 0 bases short, with 15 bases between. The CDR3 totals 16 residues. MiXCR, applied by TCRdb to the 5' RACE reads, yields one record per CDR3 protein. This sample has roughly 280,000 distinct CDR3 sequences; 15% to 25% occur once, and the top ten carry 7.5% to 9.5%. These data belong to a study of CD8 T cells in ankylosing spondylitis. Study results and limitations: Disease-linked clones were reportedly significantly enriched in matched ankylosing spondylitis synovial fluid. Roughly eight highly homologous variants made up a TCR beta motif that seemed to typify ankylosing spondylitis blood.

The V gene is TRBV5-1, the J gene TRBJ2-2; no clear D. The sequencing sample was made of blood, either unsorted or a sorted T cell fraction (not recorded which). This clonotype was obtained from a male donor with ankylosing spondylitis or in good health (not recorded which). CDR3 nucleotides: TGCGCCAGCACCCTTTCTGATTCACCGAACACCGGGGAGCTGTTTTTT. The encoded protein is CASTLSDSPNTGELFF.